Listed here are 21 T cell receptor beta chains from one sample, sequenced in a study of lymphopenia after photon versus proton radiotherapy. The table came from immunoSEQ multiplex PCR; TCRdb's copy has only in-frame clones and leaves some out. The profile shows some 170,000 clones, approximately 90% of them singletons. The sequences come from peripheral blood, collected from a patient treated with photon-based radiotherapy. All receptors derive from a man in his fifties or sixties with gastric cancer.

The V gene is TRBV6-5, the J gene TRBJ2-7; maybe TRBD2 (5 bases). V was pared by 0 bases and J by 0 bases, with 9 bases between. Germline V gene sequence: CDR1 MNHEY, CDR2 SVGAGI. CDR3 length: 15 residues. The chain's CDR3 is CASSYSGGFSYEQYF. The CDR3 DNA is TGTGCCAGCAGTTACTCAGGCGGGTTCTCCTACGAGCAGTACTTC.

This clone was recorded only once. V is TRBV27 and J is TRBJ2-7; no clear D gene. CDR3 length equals 15 residues. Germline assignment: CDR1 MNHEY and CDR2 SMNVEV (reference sequence). V was trimmed by 5 bases and J by 4 bases, leaving 18 bases between them. CDR3 nucleotide sequence: TGTGCCAGCAGTCCTACCTTAGGCGGAGAGTACGAGCAGTACTTC. It specifies CASSPTLGGEYEQYF.

This chain connects TRBV18 to TRBJ2-7, with a weak D call TRBD1 (6 bases). Germline-derived CDR1 and CDR2 are KGHSH and LQKENI. The CDR3 is 13 amino acids. Trimming took 4 bases from V and 4 from J, leaving 11 bases between them. CDR3 nucleotides: TGTGCCAGCTCACAAACAGGGAGATACGAGCAGTACTTC. Amino acids: CASSQTGRYEQYF. Together with reference TRBV18 and TRBJ2-7, the CDR3 gives the full variable domain: NAGVMQNPRHLVRRRGQEARLRCSPMKGHSHVYWYRQLPEEGLKFMVYLQKENIIDESGMPKERFSAEFPKEGPSILRIQQVVRGDSAAYFCASSQTGRYEQYFGPGTRLTVT.

The chain carries TRBV10-3 and TRBJ1-1; TRBD1 might be the D (5 bases). The V end lost 8 bases, the J end lost 0 bases, and 7 bases lay between the germline ends. The length of the CDR3 is 12 residues. Per the germline V gene, CDR1 is ENHRY and CDR2 is SYGVKD. The chain's CDR3 is CAIGGVNTEAFF. CDR3 DNA: TGTGCCATCGGGGGAGTGAACACTGAAGCTTTCTTT.

The chain recombines TRBV6-1 with TRBJ2-6; the D is unclear. The CDR3 extends over 16 amino acids. Per the germline V gene, CDR1 is MNHNS and CDR2 is SASEGT. V lost 3 bases to trimming and J lost 4 bases, with 13 bases between them. The CDR3 DNA reads TGTGCCAGCAGTGAGAAGGGCCTGTACGGGGCCAACGTCCTGACTTTC. Translated, it gives CASSEKGLYGANVLTF.

The chain employs TRBV25-1 and TRBJ1-1, with TRBD1 matching 11 bases. Trimming at V came to 3 bases and at J to 4 bases, leaving 4 bases not matched to a gene. CDR1 is MGHDK, CDR2 SYGVNS, per germline. This CDR3 spans 15 amino acids. CDR3 nucleotides: TGTGCCAGCAGTGATGGGACAGGGGGTCTCACTGAAGCTTTCTTT. Protein sequence: CASSDGTGGLTEAFF.

The chain is built from TRBV4-3 and TRBJ2-3; TRBD1 aligns across 10 bases. The CDR3 sequence is 18 residues long. Trimming at V came to 1 base and at J to 1 base, leaving 8 bases not matched to a gene. The germline gives CDR1 LGHNA, CDR2 YSLEER. CDR3 sequence reads: CASSQAPRQGAGTDTQYF. CDR3 coding DNA: TGCGCCAGCAGCCAAGCGCCCCGACAGGGGGCCGGCACAGATACGCAGTATTTT.

This chain links TRBV18 with TRBJ2-7, with D perhaps matching TRBD2 (6 bases). V shed 6 bases and J shed 1 base, with 16 bases lying between them. The CDR3 contains 15 residues. Germline CDR1 and CDR2: KGHSH and LQKENI. CDR3 sequence reads: CASSGRQSFSYEQYF. The CDR3 nucleotides are TGTGCCAGCTCCGGGAGACAGTCCTTTTCCTACGAGCAGTACTTC.

The chain couples TRBV9 to TRBJ1-5; 8 bases are shared with TRBD1. The CDR3 is 16 amino acids. V gave up 7 bases and J gave up 7 bases; unmatched junction bases: 16. Germline lookup yields CDR1 SGDLS and CDR2 YYNGEE. CDR3 DNA: TGTGCCAGCTTTCTATGGGGCAGGGGGCTAGGGCAGCCCCAGCATTTT. Translated: CASFLWGRGLGQPQHF.

The V gene is TRBV29-1, the J gene TRBJ2-3; TRBD2 aligns across 9 bases. The CDR3 covers 12 residues. The V gene end was trimmed by 7 bases and the J gene end by 3 bases; junction bases not matched to a gene: 2. CDR1 SQVTM and CDR2 ANQGSEA come from the germline V gene. The DNA for the CDR3 is TGCAGCGGAACTAGCGGGACAGATACGCAGTATTTT. It translates to CSGTSGTDTQYF.

J is TRBJ2-5 and V is TRBV7-8, with D perhaps given as TRBD1 or TRBD2 (5 bases each). Germline loops: CDR1 SGHVS, CDR2 FQNEAQ. Trimming shortened V by 0 bases and J by 1 base, and 9 bases separated the two germline ends. CDR3 length equals 15 residues. This chain's CDR3 is CASSLAPGPQETQYF. In DNA, the CDR3 is TGTGCCAGCAGCTTAGCCCCGGGGCCCCAAGAGACCCAGTACTTC.

The chain is built from TRBV11-2 and TRBJ2-1; perhaps TRBD1 as D (6 bases). The V gene lost 5 bases and the J gene lost 5 bases, with 13 bases spanning the gap. CDR1 is SGHAT, CDR2 FQNNGV, per germline. The CDR3 spans 14 residues. The CDR3 coding sequence is TGTGCCAGCAGCCTCCGGGACACCAACAATGAGCAGTTCTTC. Translated, it gives CASSLRDTNNEQFF.

The chain couples TRBV5-1 to TRBJ2-7; tentatively, D is TRBD2 (6 bases). Germline V CDR1 and CDR2: SGHRS, YFSETQ. This CDR3 region has 14 residues. The V end lost 1 base, the J end lost 1 base, and 9 bases lay between the germline ends. In DNA form, the CDR3 reads TGCGCCAGCAGCTTGTGGGGACTGTCCTACGAGCAGTACTTC. Translated: CASSLWGLSYEQYF. Based on the CDR3 plus reference TRBV5-1 and TRBJ2-7, the full variable domain is KAGVTQTPRYLIKTRGQQVTLSCSPISGHRSVSWYQQTPGQGLQFLFEYFSETQRNKGNFPGRFSGRQFSNSRSEMNVSTLELGDSALYLCASSLWGLSYEQYFGPGTRLTVT.

This chain uses TRBV18 with TRBJ2-1; 10 nucleotides agree with TRBD1. The CDR3 has 16 residues. Trimming cost V 3 bases and J 6 bases; bases outside gene matches: 8. Looked up from germline, CDR1 is KGHSH and CDR2 is LQKENI. CDR3 residues: CASSPAGQGISNEQFF. CDR3 DNA sequence: TGTGCCAGCTCACCGGCGGGACAGGGGATCTCCAATGAGCAGTTCTTC.

The J gene is TRBJ1-1, the V gene TRBV4-3, with D unclear. The CDR3 has 14 amino acids. The germline V gene has CDR1 LGHNA and CDR2 YSLEER. Trimming cost V 0 bases and J 1 base, with 6 bases left between them. CDR3 in amino acids: CASSQEAANTEAFF. The CDR3 region has the DNA TGCGCCAGCAGCCAAGAGGCAGCGAACACTGAAGCTTTCTTT.

V is TRBV7-6 and J is TRBJ2-2; 8 nucleotides agree with TRBD2. Germline CDR1 is SGHVS and CDR2 is FNYEAQ. This CDR3 comprises 16 residues. V lost 5 bases, J lost 4 bases, and 9 bases stayed unmatched. CDR3 region: CASSLIIAGSTGELFF. In nucleotides, the CDR3 is TGTGCCAGCAGCCTAATCATAGCGGGAAGCACCGGGGAGCTGTTTTTT.

In its sample, this clone was seen once. The J gene is TRBJ2-3, the V gene TRBV7-3; D gene ambiguous. The CDR3 totals 15 residues. V was cut by 0 bases and J by 2 bases, with 9 bases left in between. Germline-derived CDR1 and CDR2 are SGHTA and FQGTGA. The CDR3 DNA reads as TGTGCCAGCAGCTTAACGTTGCAGTCCACAGATACGCAGTATTTT. Translating it yields CASSLTLQSTDTQYF.

This sequence joins TRBV6-5 and TRBJ1-2; D unclear. Germline V gives CDR1 MNHEY, CDR2 SVGAGI. This CDR3 is built from 14 residues. Trimming cost V 2 bases and J 6 bases, with 13 bases left between them. The CDR3 is CASSYGVSDDGYTF. The CDR3 DNA sequence: TGTGCCAGCAGTTACGGGGTCTCGGACGATGGCTACACCTTC.

In nucleotides, the CDR3 is TGTGCCAGCAGTTCCGGGACTAGCGGGAGAGCGGAGCAGTTCTTC. It is translated as CASSSGTSGRAEQFF. The chain combines TRBV11-3 with TRBJ2-1, with TRBD2 matching 14 bases. This CDR3 region has 15 residues. The junction had 8 bases not matched to a gene; V was cut back by 6 bases and J by 10 bases. Germline V lookup: CDR1 SGHNT, CDR2 YENEEA. The full variable domain, completed using reference TRBV11-3 and TRBJ2-1, is EAGVVQSPRYKIIEKKQPVAFWCNPISGHNTLYWYLQNLGQGPELLIRYENEEAVDDSQLPKDRFSAERLKGVDSTLKIQPAELGDSAVYLCASSSGTSGRAEQFFGPGTRLTVL.

CDR3 in DNA: TGCGCCAGCGCAAAACTGGGGGGGATCGACACCGGGGAGCTGTTTTTT. Translating gives CASAKLGGIDTGELFF. The rearrangement uses TRBV4-1 and TRBJ2-2; 7 nucleotides line up with TRBD2. The CDR3 loop spans 16 amino acids. J lost 3 bases, V lost 8 bases, and 12 bases had no gene match. The germline V gene encodes CDR1 MGHRA and CDR2 YSYEKL.

V usage is TRBV7-8 and J usage is TRBJ2-1, with D perhaps matching TRBD2 (6 bases). Germline V lookup: CDR1 SGHVS, CDR2 FQNEAQ. CDR3 length: 13 amino acids. V lost 4 bases to trimming and J lost 9 bases, with 13 bases between them. The CDR3 DNA follows: TGTGCCAGCAGCTCTTACCATAGCGGTGAGCAGTTCTTC. It yields the protein CASSSYHSGEQFF.